This T cell receptor (beta chain) appears in the sequencing data of a study of blood T cell repertoires in COVID-19. Study as a whole: There were acute and convalescent COVID-19 samples, and they came from the United States, Italy and Spain. In each case, the material was cDNA or gDNA derived from T cells, B-cell-depleted T cells, or PBMCs.

Participant ages covered about 18 to 89 years across 24 US areas. Participants had their cohort set by participant-reported clinical history. The CDR3 extends over 14 amino acids. Trimming cost V 5 bases and J 2 bases; bases outside gene matches: 4. Looked up from germline, CDR1 is SEHNR and CDR2 is FQNEAQ (reference sequence). Clones were sequenced by immunoSEQ multiplex PCR, and TCRdb holds only the in-frame ones, with some missing. The data show over 400,000 clones, around 85% seen once. The receptor was isolated from a woman in her sixties who had recovered from COVID-19. V usage is TRBV7-9 and J usage is TRBJ1-1, with 8 bases that match TRBD1. The sample comprised PBMCs or T cells enriched from blood (not recorded which). CDR3 amino acids: CASSVQGANTEAFF. CDR3 DNA: TGTGCCAGCAGCGTGCAGGGGGCAAACACTGAAGCTTTCTTT.